Listed here are 31 T cell receptor beta chains from one sample, sequenced in a study of T cell responses to AZD1222 COVID-19 vaccine. Sequencing was performed with immunoSEQ multiplex PCR; in TCRdb, only in-frame clones are kept and a portion is missing. The sample carries roughly 150,000 clones, 91% recorded once. Sequences were derived from peripheral blood, sampled on day 0 of AZD1222 vaccination. The receptors originated from an adult in good health.

The chain uses TRBV9 and TRBJ1-1, with 7 bases identical to TRBD1. Unmatched junction bases numbered 14, after V lost 3 bases and J lost 9 bases. Germline CDR1 is SGDLS and CDR2 is YYNGEE. The CDR3 loop spans 15 amino acids. CDR3 nucleotide sequence: TGTGCCAGCAGCGAACAGGGGTCGTATCGAGAGCAAGCTTTCTTT. This encodes CASSEQGSYREQAFF.

The V call is TRBV6-5, the J call TRBJ2-2, with 7 bases fitting TRBD1. The CDR3 is 15 residues long. The J segment lost 5 bases and the V segment lost 5 bases, leaving 8 bases of the junction unmatched. Germline V gene lookup returns CDR1 MNHEY and CDR2 SVGAGI. This CDR3 is CASSTRTGKTGELFF. DNA for the CDR3: TGTGCCAGCAGTACCAGGACAGGAAAAACCGGGGAGCTGTTTTTT.

V is TRBV25-1 and J is TRBJ1-1; D gene unclear. The V gene lost 6 bases and the J gene lost 1 base, with 6 bases spanning the gap. The germline CDR1 and CDR2 sequences are MGHDK and SYGVNS. The CDR3 runs 12 residues. The CDR3 here is CASSWENTEAFF. The CDR3 region has the DNA TGTGCCAGCAGCTGGGAGAACACTGAAGCTTTCTTT.

To note about this clone: The identical CDR3 is also encoded by other nucleotide sequences in the sample. The rearrangement joins TRBV6-5 to TRBJ1-1; tentatively, D is TRBD1 (6 bases). Germline V gene sequence: CDR1 MNHEY, CDR2 SVGAGI. The CDR3 covers 15 residues. Trimming pared 0 bases from V and 0 bases from J, leaving 8 bases between. CDR3 residues: CASSYSGGLNTEAFF. The CDR3 coding sequence is TGTGCCAGCAGTTACTCGGGGGGCTTGAACACTGAAGCTTTCTTT.

This chain links TRBV11-2 with TRBJ2-6, with unresolved D. The CDR3 sequence is 13 residues long. Germline loops: CDR1 SGHAT, CDR2 FQNNGV. V gave up 8 bases and J gave up 4 bases, with 9 bases separating them. The CDR3 here is CASGKPGANVLTF. Written as DNA, the CDR3 is TGTGCCAGCGGTAAACCCGGGGCCAACGTCCTGACTTTC.

The chain links TRBV10-3 to TRBJ2-1; no clear D. The germline CDR1 and CDR2 sequences are ENHRY and SYGVKD. The CDR3 spans 15 residues. Deletions cut 0 bases from V and 7 bases from J, with 13 bases between. The CDR3 sequence: CAISESFSLGNEQFF. CDR3 DNA sequence: TGTGCCATCAGTGAGTCATTTAGCCTGGGGAATGAGCAGTTCTTC.

The chain links TRBV7-3 to TRBJ2-3; D remains ambiguous. The CDR3 totals 14 residues. V was pared by 2 bases and J by 6 bases, with 12 bases between. The germline V gene has CDR1 SGHTA and CDR2 FQGTGA. CDR3 in DNA: TGTGCCAGCAGCTTATTCAGTTATGGTGATACGCAGTATTTT. Its translation is CASSLFSYGDTQYF.

V is TRBV6-5 and J is TRBJ1-2; 9 bases are shared with TRBD1. Losses at the gene ends were 5 bases for V and 5 bases for J; bases not matched to a gene: 6. The CDR3 consists of 14 residues. Germline lookup yields CDR1 MNHEY and CDR2 SVGAGI. CDR3 loop: CASSPTGTGYGYTF. CDR3 coding DNA: TGTGCCAGCAGTCCCACCGGGACAGGGTATGGCTACACCTTC.

V is TRBV28 and J is TRBJ1-5; 9 bases map to TRBD1. CDR1 MDHEN and CDR2 SYDVKM come from the germline V gene. This CDR3 has 18 residues. The J segment lost 5 bases and the V segment lost 1 base, leaving 12 bases of the junction unmatched. The CDR3 DNA follows: TGTGCCAGCAGTTTATTTCGTTTGGGGACAGGGAAGTATCAGCCCCAGCATTTT. As protein: CASSLFRLGTGKYQPQHF.

This sequence joins TRBV2 and TRBJ1-4; TRBD1 matches at 7 bases. The CDR3 has 15 amino acids. The ends lost 5 bases at V and 3 bases at J; junction bases unmatched: 6. The germline V gene has CDR1 SNHLY and CDR2 FYNNEI. Here the CDR3 reads CASSPQGPPNEKLFF. The CDR3 DNA reads TGTGCCAGCAGTCCACAGGGGCCGCCTAATGAAAAACTGTTTTTT.

The CDR3: CASSLVRTRQVFDTEAFF. DNA of the CDR3: TGTGCCAGCAGCTTGGTCCGGACGCGACAGGTCTTTGACACTGAAGCTTTCTTT. The chain combines TRBV5-5 with TRBJ1-1, with a possible D match to TRBD1 (6 bases). CDR1 is SGHKS and CDR2 is YYEKEE in the germline V gene (reference sequence). Trimming took 0 bases from V and 3 from J, leaving 21 bases between them. The CDR3 is made up of 18 amino acids.

Written as DNA, the CDR3 is TGTGCCAGCAGTCAAATCCACGAGACCCAGTACTTC. Protein: CASSQIHETQYF. This sequence joins TRBV28 and TRBJ2-5, with unresolved D. V was shortened by 5 bases and J by 5 bases, with 9 bases between the two germline ends. This CDR3 spans 12 amino acids. Germline values: CDR1 MDHEN, CDR2 SYDVKM.

This CDR3 reads CAWSLETQYF. Here the CDR3 DNA reads TGTGCCTGGAGTTTAGAGACCCAGTACTTC. The chain joins TRBV30 to TRBJ2-5; D gene ambiguous. Trimming removed 2 bases at V and 4 bases at J, with 2 bases between. This CDR3 is 10 amino acids long. Germline assignment: CDR1 GTSNPN and CDR2 SVGIG (reference sequence).

In DNA, the CDR3 is TGTGCCAGCAGCCATGACGGAGAGACCCAGTACTTC. It codes for CASSHDGETQYF. The V gene is TRBV12-3 or TRBV12-4, the J gene TRBJ2-5; unclear D gene. Trimming took off 6 bases at V and 4 bases at J, with 9 bases between the two ends. The CDR3 loop spans 12 amino acids.

The rearrangement links TRBV28 to TRBJ1-6; 7 bases are a match to TRBD1. The ends lost 4 bases at V and 6 bases at J; junction bases unmatched: 6. Germline CDR1 and CDR2: MDHEN and SYDVKM. There are 15 residues in the CDR3. The CDR3 nucleotides are TGTGCCAGCAGTTCCAACGGGGACAGTAATTCACCCCTCCACTTT. Translating it yields CASSSNGDSNSPLHF. Full variable domain (missing parts from reference TRBV28 and TRBJ1-6): DVKVTQSSRYLVKRTGEKVFLECVQDMDHENMFWYRQDPGLGLRLIYFSYDVKMKEKGDIPEGYSVSREKKERFSLILESASTNQTSMYLCASSSNGDSNSPLHFGNGTRLTVT.

The J gene is TRBJ2-7, the V gene TRBV6-1, with unresolved D. Germline V gene sequence: CDR1 MNHNS, CDR2 SASEGT. The CDR3 is 12 amino acids. V dropped 0 bases and J dropped 8 bases, with 8 bases sitting between them. CDR3 protein: CASSEARLQQYF. The CDR3, as DNA: TGTGCCAGCAGTGAAGCTCGCCTCCAGCAGTACTTC.

The rearrangement joins TRBV30 to TRBJ2-7, with D tentatively TRBD1 (5 bases). The CDR3 spans 14 residues. V lost 5 bases and J lost 5, with 19 bases in between. Germline V gives CDR1 GTSNPN, CDR2 SVGIG (reference sequence). CDR3 protein: CAWYNPRDAHEQYF. The CDR3 bases are TGTGCCTGGTATAACCCCAGGGATGCCCACGAGCAGTACTTC.

In its sample, this clone was seen once. The gene calls are TRBV18 and TRBJ1-1, with D maybe TRBD1 (5 bases). The germline gives CDR1 KGHSH, CDR2 LQKENI. V was shortened by 1 base and J by 4 bases, with 10 bases between the two germline ends. The CDR3 is made up of 14 amino acids. CDR3 amino acids: CASSPRAGPTEAFF. The CDR3 DNA sequence: TGTGCCAGCTCACCACGTGCGGGGCCCACTGAAGCTTTCTTT.

The chain recombines TRBV7-6 with TRBJ2-1, with 12 bases fitting TRBD2. V shed 0 bases and J 6 bases; nucleotides not matched to a gene: 9. There are 18 residues in the CDR3. Looked up from germline, CDR1 is SGHVS and CDR2 is FNYEAQ. CDR3 DNA: TGTGCCAGCAGCTTAGCGATCGCTAGCGGGAGGGCCTTCAATGAGCAGTTCTTC. It is translated as CASSLAIASGRAFNEQFF. Full variable domain (rest looked up from reference TRBV7-6 and TRBJ2-1): GAGVSQSPRYKVTKRGQDVALRCDPISGHVSLYWYRQALGQGPEFLTYFNYEAQQDKSGLPNDRFSAERPEGSISTLTIQRTEQRDSAMYRCASSLAIASGRAFNEQFFGPGTRLTVL.

The V and J genes are TRBV12-5 and TRBJ1-1; no clear D. V lost 3 bases, J lost 4 bases, and 12 bases lay in between. CDR1 is LGHNT, CDR2 FRNRAP, per germline. This CDR3 comprises 14 residues. In DNA form, the CDR3 reads TGTGCTAGTGGTTTTTCGGGGAGAGGCACTGAAGCTTTCTTT. It encodes CASGFSGRGTEAFF.

The chain recombines TRBV9 with TRBJ2-1, with TRBD2 matching 12 bases. The length of the CDR3 is 14 residues. The germline V gene has CDR1 SGDLS and CDR2 YYNGEE. Trimming took 4 bases from V and 9 from J; bases not matched to a gene: 5. CDR3 region: CASSPLAGGPEQFF. The DNA for the CDR3 is TGTGCCAGCAGCCCTCTAGCGGGAGGGCCTGAGCAGTTCTTC.

The rearrangement uses TRBV11-3 and TRBJ2-3, with D possibly being TRBD2 (7 bases). V dropped 4 bases and J dropped 2 bases, with 10 bases sitting between them. Per germline, CDR1 SGHNT and CDR2 YENEEA. The CDR3 has 14 residues. The CDR3 DNA reads TGTGCCAGCAGCTCCGGGGGGCCCACAGATACGCAGTATTTT. This gives the protein CASSSGGPTDTQYF.

The rearrangement joins TRBV19 to TRBJ2-5; the D gene is possibly TRBD1 (5 bases). V was shortened by 3 bases and J by 2 bases, with 7 bases between the two germline ends. This CDR3 comprises 13 residues. CDR1 is LNHDA, CDR2 SQIVND, per germline (reference sequence). The CDR3: CASSIRGQETQYF. The CDR3 DNA reads TGTGCCAGTAGTATTAGGGGTCAAGAGACCCAGTACTTC.

J is TRBJ1-1 and V is TRBV27; 10 bases are a match to TRBD1. The CDR3 is 14 amino acids. The junction had 10 bases not matched to a gene; V was cut back by 8 bases and J by 7 bases. CDR1 is MNHEY, CDR2 SMNVEV, per germline (reference sequence). CDR3: CASSPGGQGIEAFF. CDR3 sequence (DNA): TGTGCCAGCTCCCCGGGGGGACAGGGGATTGAAGCTTTCTTT.

This clone occurred once. This chain joins TRBV6-5 and TRBJ1-5; tentative D call: TRBD1 (6 bases). The length of the CDR3 is 14 residues. Germline V gene sequence: CDR1 MNHEY, CDR2 SVGAGI. V was clipped by 6 bases and J by 11 bases, with 20 bases between them. This CDR3 is CASRTGTNTVSQHF. The CDR3 region has the DNA TGTGCCAGCAGGACCGGGACAAATACGGTGTCCCAGCATTTT.

V usage is TRBV9 and J usage is TRBJ1-1, with 11 positions matching TRBD1. J lost 4 bases, V lost 2 bases, and 7 bases had no gene match. The CDR3 length is 16 residues. CDR1 SGDLS and CDR2 YYNGEE come from the germline V gene. CDR3: CASSVGTGGAGTEAFF. In DNA form, the CDR3 reads TGTGCCAGCAGCGTTGGGACAGGGGGAGCGGGCACTGAAGCTTTCTTT.

This chain uses TRBV7-9 with TRBJ1-1, with a weak D call TRBD1 (6 bases). V was clipped by 5 bases and J by 1 base, with 17 bases between them. The CDR3 sequence is 16 residues long. Germline V gene lookup returns CDR1 SEHNR and CDR2 FQNEAQ (reference sequence). The CDR3 loop is CASSGDSRGWNTEAFF. The DNA for the CDR3 is TGTGCCAGCAGCGGGGATTCCAGGGGTTGGAACACTGAAGCTTTCTTT.

The CDR3 protein is CASSPRDSGNTIYF. The CDR3 DNA reads TGTGCCAGCTCACCAAGAGACTCTGGAAACACCATATATTTT. This chain joins TRBV18 and TRBJ1-3; D remains ambiguous. Trimming left V 2 bases short and J 0 bases short, with 5 bases between. Germline assignment: CDR1 KGHSH and CDR2 LQKENI. The CDR3 length is 14 residues.

The count of this clone is one. This rearrangement joins TRBV29-1 to TRBJ1-4; TRBD1 agrees at 9 bases. Trimming cost V 7 bases and J 2 bases; bases outside gene matches: 2. This CDR3 spans 13 amino acids. Germline CDR1 SQVTM, CDR2 ANQGSEA. CDR3 region: CSGGTGTNEKLFF. For the CDR3, the DNA is TGCAGCGGGGGGACAGGGACTAATGAAAAACTGTTTTTT.

The chain has TRBV27 and TRBJ1-1; D uncertain. The germline CDR1 and CDR2 sequences are MNHEY and SMNVEV (reference sequence). The CDR3 sequence is 14 residues long. The V end was cut by 2 bases, the J end by 4 bases, with 11 bases between. CDR3: CASSLVPPGTEAFF. The CDR3 bases are TGTGCCAGCAGTTTAGTCCCCCCCGGCACTGAAGCTTTCTTT.

The rearrangement joins TRBV14 to TRBJ2-1; weak D call: TRBD1 (6 bases). The germline CDR1 and CDR2 sequences are SGHDN and FVKESK. The length of the CDR3 is 17 residues. V dropped 2 bases and J dropped 7 bases, with 21 bases sitting between them. Here the CDR3 reads CASSQIRQGRTRNEQFF. In DNA form, the CDR3 reads TGTGCCAGCAGCCAAATTAGGCAGGGGCGTACAAGGAATGAGCAGTTCTTC.